This TCR beta chain was sequenced for a study of Tregs in tolerant kidney transplant recipients. Study observations and caveats: Few patients were studied, so findings need validation in larger groups. Changing PCR primers prevented nucleotide comparison between some patients' samples.

The repertoire was sequenced with immunoSEQ multiplex PCR; TCRdb's copy has only in-frame clones and lacks some. The data hold about 73,000 clones, with approximately 90% observed a single time. CD4+CD25+CD127- Tregs, CD4+CD25- non-Tregs, CD4 and CD8 cells were sorted. Before regulatory T cell sorting, thawed PBMCs rested overnight at 37°C in about 210 IU/ml IL-2. Concerning this clone itself: Its antigen is undetermined.

The germline V gene encodes CDR1 SGHVS and CDR2 FQNEAQ. The trim removed 4 bases at V and 3 bases at J, leaving 3 bases unmatched. The CDR3 runs to 14 residues. The chain has TRBV7-8 and TRBJ2-7, with 10 bases fitting TRBD2. The sequences come from Tregs from blood, collected before the transplant. This clonotype was obtained from a human donor who received a combined kidney and bone marrow transplant. The CDR3 sequence: CASSWSGRGYEQYF. The CDR3 DNA reads as TGTGCCAGCAGCTGGAGCGGGAGGGGCTACGAGCAGTACTTC.